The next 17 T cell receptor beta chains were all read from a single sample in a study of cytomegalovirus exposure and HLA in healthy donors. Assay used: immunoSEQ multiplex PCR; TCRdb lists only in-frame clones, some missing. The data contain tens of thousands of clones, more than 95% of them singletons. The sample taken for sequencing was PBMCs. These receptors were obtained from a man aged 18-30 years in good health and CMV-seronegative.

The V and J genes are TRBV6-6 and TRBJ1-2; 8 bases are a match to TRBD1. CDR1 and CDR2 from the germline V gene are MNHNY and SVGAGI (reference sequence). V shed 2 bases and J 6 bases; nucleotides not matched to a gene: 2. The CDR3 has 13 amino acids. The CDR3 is CASSYDRGHGYTF. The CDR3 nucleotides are TGTGCCAGCAGTTACGACAGGGGCCATGGCTACACCTTC.

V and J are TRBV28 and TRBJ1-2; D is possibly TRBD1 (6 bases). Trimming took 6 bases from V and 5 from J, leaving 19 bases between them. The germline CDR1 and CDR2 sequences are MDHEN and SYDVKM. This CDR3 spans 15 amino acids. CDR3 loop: CASRPTRGGAYGYTF. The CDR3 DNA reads TGTGCCAGCAGGCCTACTCGGGGGGGCGCATATGGCTACACCTTC.

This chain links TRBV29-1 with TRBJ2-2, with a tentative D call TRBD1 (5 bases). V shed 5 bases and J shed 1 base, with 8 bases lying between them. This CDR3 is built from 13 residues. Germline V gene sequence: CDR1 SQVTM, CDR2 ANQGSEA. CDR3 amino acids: CSVPTGNTGELFF. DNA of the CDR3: TGCAGCGTTCCAACAGGGAACACCGGGGAGCTGTTTTTT.

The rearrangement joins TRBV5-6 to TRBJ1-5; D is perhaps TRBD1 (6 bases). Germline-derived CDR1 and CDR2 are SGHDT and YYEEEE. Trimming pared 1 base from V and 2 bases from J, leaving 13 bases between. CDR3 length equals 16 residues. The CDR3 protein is CASSLNGGGGNQPQHF. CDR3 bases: TGTGCCAGCAGCTTGAATGGGGGGGGCGGCAATCAGCCCCAGCATTTT.

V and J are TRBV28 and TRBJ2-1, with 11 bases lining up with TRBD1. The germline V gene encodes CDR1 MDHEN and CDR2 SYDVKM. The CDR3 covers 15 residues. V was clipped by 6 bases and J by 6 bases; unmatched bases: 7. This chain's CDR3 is CASSPPGQGGNEQFF. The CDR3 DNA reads TGTGCCAGCAGCCCCCCGGGACAGGGGGGCAATGAGCAGTTCTTC.

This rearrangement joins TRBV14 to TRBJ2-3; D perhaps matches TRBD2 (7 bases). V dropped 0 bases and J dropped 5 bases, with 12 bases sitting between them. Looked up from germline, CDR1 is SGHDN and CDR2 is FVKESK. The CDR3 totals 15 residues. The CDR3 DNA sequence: TGTGCCAGCAGCCAAGATCGGGGGGCTAGAGATACGCAGTATTTT. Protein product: CASSQDRGARDTQYF.

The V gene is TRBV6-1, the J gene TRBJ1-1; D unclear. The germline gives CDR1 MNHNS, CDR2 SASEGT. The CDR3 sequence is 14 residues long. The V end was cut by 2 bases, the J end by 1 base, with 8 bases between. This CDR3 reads CASSESAANTEAFF. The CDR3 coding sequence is TGTGCCAGCAGTGAAAGTGCGGCGAACACTGAAGCTTTCTTT.

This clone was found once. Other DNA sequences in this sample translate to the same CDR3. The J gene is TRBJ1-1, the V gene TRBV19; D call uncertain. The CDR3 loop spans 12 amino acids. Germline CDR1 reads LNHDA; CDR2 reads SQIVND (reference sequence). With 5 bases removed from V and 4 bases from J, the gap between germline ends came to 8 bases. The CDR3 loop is CASSSYSTEAFF. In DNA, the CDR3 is TGTGCCAGTAGTTCGTACAGCACTGAAGCTTTCTTT.

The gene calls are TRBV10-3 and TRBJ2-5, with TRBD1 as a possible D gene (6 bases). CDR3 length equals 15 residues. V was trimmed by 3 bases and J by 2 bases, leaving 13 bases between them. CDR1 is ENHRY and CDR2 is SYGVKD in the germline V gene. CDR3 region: CAISDKGQTQETQYF. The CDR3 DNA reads TGTGCCATCAGTGATAAAGGACAGACGCAAGAGACCCAGTACTTC.

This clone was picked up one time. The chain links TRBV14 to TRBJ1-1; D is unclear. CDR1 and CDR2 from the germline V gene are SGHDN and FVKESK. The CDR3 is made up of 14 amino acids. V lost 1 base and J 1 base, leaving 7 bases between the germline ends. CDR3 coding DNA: TGTGCCAGCAGCCAAGTGACAAGGAACACTGAAGCTTTCTTT. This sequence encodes CASSQVTRNTEAFF.

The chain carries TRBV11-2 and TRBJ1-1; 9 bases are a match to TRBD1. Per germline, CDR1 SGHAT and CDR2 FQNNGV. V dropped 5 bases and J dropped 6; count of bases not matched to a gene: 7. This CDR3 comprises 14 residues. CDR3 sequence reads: CASSQTGGIAEAFF. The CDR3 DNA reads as TGTGCCAGCAGCCAGACAGGGGGTATCGCTGAAGCTTTCTTT.

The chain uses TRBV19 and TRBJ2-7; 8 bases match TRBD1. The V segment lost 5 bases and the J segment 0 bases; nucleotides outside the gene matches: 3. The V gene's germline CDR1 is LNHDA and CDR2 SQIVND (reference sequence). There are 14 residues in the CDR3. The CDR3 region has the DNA TGTGCCAGTAGTCGAGGACAGGGCTCCTACGAGCAGTACTTC. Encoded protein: CASSRGQGSYEQYF.

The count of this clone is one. As DNA, the CDR3 is TGTGCCAGCAGCGTAGGCCAGGGGCCGACCTATAATTCACCCCTCCACTTT. This encodes CASSVGQGPTYNSPLHF. The chain is built from TRBV9 and TRBJ1-6, with D possibly matching TRBD1 (6 bases). This CDR3 region has 17 residues. Germline lookup yields CDR1 SGDLS and CDR2 YYNGEE. Trimming removed 0 bases from V and 2 bases from J, with 12 bases in between.

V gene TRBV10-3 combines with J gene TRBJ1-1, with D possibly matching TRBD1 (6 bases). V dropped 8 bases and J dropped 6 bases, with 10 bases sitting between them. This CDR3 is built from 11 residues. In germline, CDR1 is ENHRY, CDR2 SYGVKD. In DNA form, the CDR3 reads TGTGCCATCTCGGCAGGGGCTGAAGCTTTCTTT. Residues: CAISAGAEAFF.

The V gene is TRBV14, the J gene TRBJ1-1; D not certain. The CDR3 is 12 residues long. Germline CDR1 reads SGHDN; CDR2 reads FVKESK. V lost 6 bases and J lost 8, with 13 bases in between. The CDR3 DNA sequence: TGTGCCAGCAGAAGGACGGGATCCGAAGCTTTCTTT. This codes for CASRRTGSEAFF. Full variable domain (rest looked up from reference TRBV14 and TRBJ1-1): EAGVTQFPSHSVIEKGQTVTLRCDPISGHDNLYWYRRVMGKEIKFLLHFVKESKQDESGMPNNRFLAERTGGTYSTLKVQPAELEDSGVYFCASRRTGSEAFFGQGTRLTVV.

The CDR3 reads CAISPGLAGGTDTQYF. The DNA for the CDR3 is TGTGCCATCAGTCCGGGACTAGCGGGAGGCACAGATACGCAGTATTTT. The genes are TRBV10-3 and TRBJ2-3; 14 bases line up with TRBD2. The ends lost 5 bases at V and 1 base at J; junction bases unmatched: 2. The CDR3 runs to 16 residues. From germline, CDR1 is ENHRY and CDR2 SYGVKD.

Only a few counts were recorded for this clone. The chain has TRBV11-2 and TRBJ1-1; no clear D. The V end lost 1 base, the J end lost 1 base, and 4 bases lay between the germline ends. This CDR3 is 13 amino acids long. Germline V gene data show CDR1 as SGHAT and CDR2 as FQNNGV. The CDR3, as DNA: TGTGCCAGCAGCTTAGGGCAGAACACTGAAGCTTTCTTT. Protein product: CASSLGQNTEAFF.